This T cell receptor beta chain stems from a study of human T cells and chemical hapten exposure. About the research overall: Patients were given diphenylcyclopropenone on the scalp weekly across the roughly 25-week study.

The time point denotes: patch test 1, 2 weeks after DPC sensitization. This sample's treatment: therapeutic diphenylcyclopropenone sensitization with weekly scalp DPC. Donors were 18 to 70-year-old alopecia patients suitable for DPC. V gave up 3 bases and J gave up 3 bases, with 11 bases separating them. The CDR3 covers 13 residues. Germline CDR1 is GTSNPN and CDR2 is SVGIG (reference sequence). This clonotype was detected many times. TCRdb recomputed calls from the RACE reads with MiXCR, one row per CDR3 protein. The table lists around 380,000 distinct CDR3 sequences, 4.8% of them singletons. This material consisted of whole blood, taken in connection with sensitization to the hapten diphenylcyclopropenone (DPC). The source is a woman aged 50 to 60 with alopecia areata. Some clones in this sample may be carry-over from other donors' samples. The V gene is TRBV30, the J gene TRBJ1-1; D uncertain. CDR3 loop: CAWRVRSDTEAFF. The CDR3 DNA sequence: TGTGCCTGGAGGGTCCGGTCGGACACTGAAGCTTTCTTT.